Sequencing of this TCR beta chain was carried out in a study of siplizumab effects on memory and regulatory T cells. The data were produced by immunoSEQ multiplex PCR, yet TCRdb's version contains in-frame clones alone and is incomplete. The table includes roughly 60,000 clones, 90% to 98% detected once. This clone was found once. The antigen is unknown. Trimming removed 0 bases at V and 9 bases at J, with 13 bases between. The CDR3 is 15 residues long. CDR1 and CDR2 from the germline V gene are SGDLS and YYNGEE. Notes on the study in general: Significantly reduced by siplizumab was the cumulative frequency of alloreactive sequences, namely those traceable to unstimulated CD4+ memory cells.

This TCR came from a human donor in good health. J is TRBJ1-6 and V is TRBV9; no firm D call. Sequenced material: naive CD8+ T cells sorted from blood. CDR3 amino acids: CASSVAGIEGSPLHF. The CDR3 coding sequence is TGTGCCAGCAGCGTAGCTGGTATTGAAGGTTCACCCCTCCACTTT. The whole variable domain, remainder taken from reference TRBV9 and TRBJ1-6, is DSGVTQTPKHLITATGQRVTLRCSPRSGDLSVYWYQQSLDQGLQFLIQYYNGEERAKGNILERFSAQQFPDLHSELNLSSLELGDSALYFCASSVAGIEGSPLHFGNGTRLTVT.